One sample yielded the 9 T cell receptor beta chains listed below, sequenced in a study of T cell repertoires in cytomegalovirus infection. MiXCR was run by TCRdb on the reads, yielding one entry per CDR3 protein. In the table there are roughly 730,000 distinct CDR3 sequences, around 35% of which are singletons. Antigens for these TCRs are unknown. Here the sequenced sample was cultured PBMCs, taken from culture after CMV antigen stimulation. The receptors were sampled from a human donor in good health (CMV status not recorded). Some clones in this sample may be carry-over from other donors' samples.

This clonotype was picked up a small number of times. The chain has TRBV4-3 and TRBJ2-1; 10 bases agree with TRBD2. Germline trimming cut 0 bases from V and 9 bases from J; bases unmatched to any gene: 5. The CDR3 is 15 amino acids. Germline V CDR1 and CDR2: LGHNA, YSLEER. CDR3: CASSQDASGSAEQFF. The CDR3 region has the DNA TGCGCCAGCAGCCAAGATGCTAGCGGGAGCGCTGAGCAGTTCTTC.

V and J are TRBV7-8 and TRBJ2-1; D remains ambiguous. The V gene's germline CDR1 is SGHVS and CDR2 FQNEAQ. Trimming pared 2 bases from V and 3 bases from J, leaving 14 bases between. The CDR3 is 16 residues long. Written as DNA, the CDR3 is TGTGCCAGCAGCTTACCCCGACTGGAAGGCTACAATGAGCAGTTCTTC. As protein: CASSLPRLEGYNEQFF.

This clonotype was detected a few times. The rearrangement uses TRBV2 and TRBJ1-5, with D hard to call. Germline V CDR1 and CDR2: SNHLY, FYNNEI. The CDR3 spans 14 residues. Trimming stripped 4 bases from V and 0 bases from J, with 7 bases between. This chain's CDR3 is CASSVMNSNQPQHF. For the CDR3, the DNA is TGTGCCAGCAGTGTCATGAATAGCAATCAGCCCCAGCATTTT. The full variable domain, rest sourced from reference TRBV2 and TRBJ1-5, is EPEVTQTPSHQVTQMGQEVILRCVPISNHLYFYWYRQILGQKVEFLVSFYNNEISEKSEIFDDQFSVERPDGSNFTLKIRSTKLEDSAMYFCASSVMNSNQPQHFGDGTRLSIL.

This sequence joins TRBV2 and TRBJ2-1; D may be TRBD2 (5 bases). V lost 10 bases and J lost 14, with 9 bases in between. In germline, CDR1 is SNHLY, CDR2 FYNNEI. The CDR3 totals 8 residues. CDR3 DNA sequence: TGTGCCACTCTCGGGGAGTTCTTC. Its protein product is CATLGEFF.

A few counts support this clonotype. As DNA, the CDR3 is TGTGCCAGCAGCTCACAGGCCTTGGGCGGGGAGCTGTTTTTT. It specifies CASSSQALGGELFF. The chain joins TRBV7-2 to TRBJ2-2; tentative D call: TRBD1 (5 bases). The germline gives CDR1 SGHTA, CDR2 FQGNSA. V gave up 4 bases and J gave up 7 bases, with 13 bases separating them. This CDR3 has 14 amino acids.

The sample holds many counts of this clonotype. V is TRBV11-2 and J is TRBJ2-3; TRBD2 matches 10 bases. V was clipped by 5 bases and J by 9 bases; unmatched bases: 11. The germline V gene encodes CDR1 SGHAT and CDR2 FQNNGV. This CDR3 contains 15 residues. The CDR3 DNA follows: TGTGCCAGCAGCCACCTAGCGGGGGAGCACCCCACGCAGTATTTT. It is translated as CASSHLAGEHPTQYF. Using reference TRBV11-2 and TRBJ2-3 for the parts outside the CDR3, the full variable domain is EAGVAQSPRYKIIEKRQSVAFWCNPISGHATLYWYQQILGQGPKLLIQFQNNGVVDDSQLPKDRFSAERLKGVDSTLKIQPAKLEDSAVYLCASSHLAGEHPTQYFGPGTRLTVL.

The rearrangement links TRBV24-1 to TRBJ2-3, with 8 bases fitting TRBD1. The CDR3 runs to 17 residues. The V gene's germline CDR1 is KGHDR and CDR2 SFDVKD. Trimming removed 5 bases from V and 2 bases from J; junction bases left unmatched: 11. The DNA for the CDR3 is TGTGCCACCAGTGCCCGACCCGGGACAGGCCACACAGATACGCAGTATTTT. Protein: CATSARPGTGHTDTQYF.

Only one count was recorded for this clonotype. V is TRBV5-1 and J is TRBJ2-5; maybe TRBD2 (5 bases). The germline V gene has CDR1 SGHRS and CDR2 YFSETQ. With 2 bases removed from V and 5 bases from J, the gap between germline ends came to 16 bases. The CDR3 runs to 15 residues. This CDR3 reads CASSLTGTLRETQYF. CDR3 in DNA: TGCGCCAGCAGCTTAACGGGAACCCTTAGGGAGACCCAGTACTTC. The full variable domain, in which reference TRBV5-1 and TRBJ2-5 provide the parts outside the CDR3, is KAGVTQTPRYLIKTRGQQVTLSCSPISGHRSVSWYQQTPGQGLQFLFEYFSETQRNKGNFPGRFSGRQFSNSRSEMNVSTLELGDSALYLCASSLTGTLRETQYFGPGTRLLVL.

This clonotype was counted between two and nine times. This sequence joins TRBV12-5 and TRBJ1-2; D unresolved. Germline V gene data show CDR1 as LGHNT and CDR2 as FRNRAP. This CDR3 comprises 14 residues. The ends were cut back, 6 bases at V and 4 bases at J, with 15 bases in the middle. The CDR3 nucleotides read TGTGCTAGTGGGCAGGACCCGGACGGCTATGGCTACACCTTC. Translated, it gives CASGQDPDGYGYTF.